This T cell receptor beta chain emerged from a study of T cells after yellow fever vaccination. Study-level background: With SMART-Seq v4 Ultra Low Input, the fractions containing low cell numbers were prepared.

Study-wide points: Most clones from primary vaccination were detected again post-booster (roughly 95% CD4, 70% to 90% CD8).

TCRdb itself ran the 5' RACE reads through MiXCR, one entry per CDR3 protein. This table has about 340,000 distinct CDR3 sequences, around 12% appearing once. About this clonotype itself: The antigen is unknown.

This CDR3 is built from 13 residues. The V gene lost 2 bases and the J gene lost 8 bases, with 12 bases spanning the gap. The germline gives CDR1 KGHSH, CDR2 LQKENI. The sequence was collected from a man aged 18 to 35 who received the YFV17D yellow fever vaccine. The chain carries TRBV18 and TRBJ1-2; no clear D gene. The material sequenced was CD4+ T cells sorted from PBMCs, taken 15 days after the yellow fever booster vaccination. The CDR3 loop is CASSPKNSDGYTF. As DNA, the CDR3 is TGTGCCAGCTCACCAAAGAATAGTGACGGCTACACCTTC.